This T cell receptor (beta chain) was captured by sequencing in a study of T-cell reconstitution after alpha-beta-depleted transplantation in children (dated by TCRdb to the mid-2010s). General notes on the study: T-cell immune reconstitution after TCRalphabeta/CD19-depleted allogeneic hematopoietic cell transplantation in children was quantitatively tracked in the study by means of TCR repertoire profiling.

Taken from cysteine to phenylalanine, the CDR3 has 14 residues. Just the 42-base CDR3 DNA is kept, in frame starting at base 1. CDR1 is given as SGHRS and CDR2 as YFSETQ, both from the germline V gene. Trimming takes 4 bases off V and 4 bases off J; junction bases not matched to a gene: 6. A remark on this clonotype: Its binding antigen is unknown. Per-nucleotide qualities are absent, and no much larger clonotype sits a single base away.

Libraries were prepared through PCR. Sequencing was carried out with an Illumina HiSeq 2500. To normalize quantification of the TCRbeta repertoire, the TCR libraries were built with molecular barcoding that relied on unique molecular identifiers. TCRdb handled the public reads itself, with Q25 trimming in fastp and clone calling in MiXCR, and kept productive beta chains. Every CDR3 protein is listed once, alongside the most common genes and DNA of its rows. Across this sample there are roughly 300,000 distinct CDR3 sequences, with 9.9% seen only once. Roughly a tenth of the sample is held by the ten biggest clonotypes.

The starting material was PBMCs from the stem cell graft donor, obtained from the stem cell graft. The receptor was isolated from a human donor who donated a stem cell graft to a child with SCID. Recombination connected TRBV5-1 to TRBJ2-3, with 7 middle bases fitting TRBD1. The DNA reads TGCGCCAGCAGCCAACGACAGGGCGCAGATACGCAGTATTTT. This encodes CASSQRQGADTQYF.